A selection of T cell receptor beta chains follows, all from one sample in a study of blood T cell repertoires in COVID-19. This table comes from immunoSEQ multiplex PCR, and its TCRdb copy is limited to in-frame clones, with some not included. The data show around 100,000 clones, around 83% seen once. Input material: peripheral blood. These receptor sequences come from a human donor in a cohort sampled during active COVID-19. The conserved cysteine and the conserved F or W are not part of the CDR3 here.

V: TRBV2
CDR3: ASSAGQAGYEQY

V: TRBV28
CDR3: ASSSGGSTQY

V: TRBV28
CDR3: ASRATGLAEAF

V: TRBV7-6
CDR3: ASSLATSGLYNEQF

V: TRBV6-2/TRBV6-3
CDR3: ASSEETTGVKNIQY

V: TRBV2
CDR3: ASTGSGGPGETQY

V: TRBV19
CDR3: ASSSSGTLNYGYT

V: TRBV15
CDR3: ATSRDSGGSWEETQY

V: TRBV2
CDR3: ASRDRGVYQPQH

V: TRBV4-1
CDR3: ASSHRGGGYEQY

V: TRBV20-1
CDR3: SAKGNSPLH

V: TRBV28
CDR3: ASRSLAGYSPLH

V: TRBV4-1
CDR3: ASSRLTGKNIQY

V: TRBV9
CDR3: ASEVTSQETQY

V: TRBV28
CDR3: ASSFGRGYGYT

V: TRBV4-1
CDR3: ASSPLSGGGVESPLH

V: TRBV24-1
CDR3: ATRASRTGEQF

V: TRBV28
CDR3: ASSLGTGPYEQY

V: TRBV2
CDR3: ASRRSGIRNQPQH

V: TRBV12-3/TRBV12-4
CDR3: ASSLTGGDQF

V: TRBV9
CDR3: ASSEHTGQANTGELF

V: TRBV10-3
CDR3: AISDTGGLEQY

V: TRBV30
CDR3: AWSVESGGYGYT

V: TRBV6-5
CDR3: ASSFSRGNTEAF

V: TRBV27
CDR3: ASGHRGRDREQF

V: TRBV5-5
CDR3: ASSLAGSTDTQY

V: TRBV3-1/TRBV3-2
CDR3: ASSHLREHGYT

V: TRBV3-1/TRBV3-2
CDR3: ASSQDGSPRGTDTQY

V: TRBV27
CDR3: ASSFLRSGLLGYT

V: TRBV9
CDR3: ASSPPVSTEAF

V: TRBV6-6
CDR3: ASNFLRDNEQF

V: TRBV5-6
CDR3: ASSFQDYTDTQY

V: TRBV11-2
CDR3: ASSLEPSGHGFNEKLF

V: TRBV4-2
CDR3: ASSQDMWTSGGEDTQY

V: TRBV5-4
CDR3: ASSLVGAIGYT

V: TRBV5-5
CDR3: ASSRDRGSTPLH

V: TRBV28
CDR3: ASTPDSYSNQPQH

V: TRBV15
CDR3: ATSRDSGRQPQH

V: TRBV5-6
CDR3: ASRDLAGGLYQETQY

V: TRBV28
CDR3: ANRRRDRWEDTGELF

V: TRBV5-4
CDR3: ASSLASSGGLGTQY

V: TRBV5-1
CDR3: ASSLDENGSVGGTDTQY

V: TRBV6-4
CDR3: ASSDPDRSYSYEQY

V: TRBV28
CDR3: ASSLGTGNQPQH

V: TRBV28
CDR3: ASRPRGGPEQY

V: TRBV25-1
CDR3: ASRPGLTEAF

V: TRBV29-1
CDR3: SVETSGLTQY

V: TRBV24-1
CDR3: ATSDLHGSSYNEQF

V: TRBV5-1
CDR3: ASSDARTDNEKLF

V: TRBV7-9
CDR3: ASSTPRQGTEAF

V: TRBV10-3
CDR3: AIQRQGRNEQF

V: TRBV9
CDR3: ASSVGQGALNEQF

V: TRBV10-3
CDR3: ASSGTVDQPQH